Listed here are 21 T cell receptor beta chains from one sample, sequenced in a study of shared clonotypes between healthy human individuals. CD8 cells regarded as naive lacked CD45RO, were positively chosen for CCR7, and omitted terminally differentiated effector memory CD45RA+ cells. Some clones are missing from TCRdb's copy, which holds only in-frame ones; the method was immunoSEQ multiplex PCR. Of fewer than 850,000 clones listed, 90% to 98% were seen once; the top ten hold 0.2% to 0.25%. Material: naive CD8+ T cells sorted from blood. All receptors derive from a man younger than 40 in good health.

The V and J genes are TRBV27 and TRBJ2-7; D is uncertain. Trimming removed 6 bases at V and 4 bases at J, with 22 bases between. The CDR3 length is 16 residues. CDR1 MNHEY and CDR2 SMNVEV come from the germline V gene (reference sequence). CDR3 residues: CASRSLMGQDLYEQYF. The CDR3 nucleotides are TGTGCCAGCAGATCGCTTATGGGTCAGGATCTTTACGAGCAGTACTTC.

V is TRBV9 and J is TRBJ2-1; 8 nucleotides match TRBD2. The J segment lost 0 bases and the V segment lost 4 bases, leaving 9 bases of the junction unmatched. The CDR3 consists of 17 residues. Germline-derived CDR1 and CDR2 are SGDLS and YYNGEE. CDR3 in DNA: TGTGCCAGCAGCCCGTCCGGAAGCGGGAGCTCCTACAATGAGCAGTTCTTC. Amino acids: CASSPSGSGSSYNEQFF.

The gene calls are TRBV18 and TRBJ2-1; TRBD1 agrees at 9 bases. Germline trimming cut 5 bases from V and 0 bases from J; bases unmatched to any gene: 5. This CDR3 is built from 16 residues. The germline CDR1 and CDR2 sequences are KGHSH and LQKENI. CDR3 bases: TGTGCCAGCTCAAAGGGACAGGGAGACTCCTACAATGAGCAGTTCTTC. Amino acids: CASSKGQGDSYNEQFF.

This rearrangement joins TRBV15 to TRBJ2-1, with 9 bases that match TRBD2. Germline values: CDR1 LNHNV, CDR2 YYDKDF (reference sequence). With 0 bases clipped from V and 0 bases from J, the junction kept 6 bases outside the gene matches. The CDR3 covers 18 residues. CDR3 sequence (DNA): TGTGCCACCAGCAGAGATGCCAGCGGGAGGACCTCCTACAATGAGCAGTTCTTC. This gives the protein CATSRDASGRTSYNEQFF.

This chain links TRBV18 with TRBJ2-1; D gene uncertain. CDR3 length: 13 amino acids. CDR1 is KGHSH, CDR2 LQKENI, per germline. The V end was cut by 2 bases, the J end by 9 bases, with 11 bases between. CDR3 DNA sequence: TGTGCCAGCTCACCAGAAGTCGCGATTGAGCAGTTCTTC. Amino acids: CASSPEVAIEQFF.

The chain carries TRBV7-2 and TRBJ2-3; D call uncertain. CDR1 and CDR2 from the germline V gene are SGHTA and FQGNSA. The CDR3 is made up of 16 amino acids. V shed 5 bases and J shed 7 bases, with 22 bases lying between them. The CDR3 DNA is TGTGCCAGCAGCATCCCTCCCCTGGGTCTTGGGAATACGCAGTATTTT. Translation: CASSIPPLGLGNTQYF.

V usage is TRBV5-1 and J usage is TRBJ2-1; 7 nucleotides line up with TRBD1. There are 15 residues in the CDR3. Germline V gene data show CDR1 as SGHRS and CDR2 as YFSETQ. The V segment lost 6 bases and the J segment 0 bases; nucleotides outside the gene matches: 6. CDR3 nucleotide sequence: TGCGCCAGCACCGACCGGGACAGCTCCTACAATGAGCAGTTCTTC. This gives the protein CASTDRDSSYNEQFF.

The V and J genes are TRBV11-3 and TRBJ2-3, with 10 bases lining up with TRBD2. The CDR3 has 15 residues. V lost 3 bases and J lost 2; bases outside the gene matches: 2. Germline V lookup: CDR1 SGHNT, CDR2 YENEEA. The CDR3 reads CASSLSGRDTDTQYF. CDR3 coding DNA: TGTGCCAGCAGCTTGAGCGGGAGGGACACAGATACGCAGTATTTT.

This clone was seen once. The J gene is TRBJ2-1, the V gene TRBV29-1, with D unclear. The CDR3 is 13 residues long. The germline V gene has CDR1 SQVTM and CDR2 ANQGSEA. V lost 3 bases and J lost 1, with 7 bases in between. The CDR3 DNA reads as TGCAGCGTTGAGGAGAGATCCTACAATGAGCAGTTCTTC. This codes for CSVEERSYNEQFF.

The rearrangement joins TRBV14 to TRBJ2-4; the D gene is possibly TRBD2 (5 bases). CDR3 length: 15 amino acids. Trimming cost V 4 bases and J 6 bases, with 16 bases left between them. The germline CDR1 and CDR2 sequences are SGHDN and FVKESK. The CDR3 DNA is TGTGCCAGCAGCCCCTCCGCCCGGGGAAGAAACATTCAGTACTTC. This gives the protein CASSPSARGRNIQYF. The complete variable domain, with remaining parts taken from reference TRBV14 and TRBJ2-4, reads EAGVTQFPSHSVIEKGQTVTLRCDPISGHDNLYWYRRVMGKEIKFLLHFVKESKQDESGMPNNRFLAERTGGTYSTLKVQPAELEDSGVYFCASSPSARGRNIQYFGAGTRLSVL.

V gene TRBV7-9 combines with J gene TRBJ2-2; a possible D gene is TRBD1 (5 bases). Germline lookup yields CDR1 SEHNR and CDR2 FQNEAQ (reference sequence). The CDR3 extends over 15 amino acids. The V gene lost 5 bases and the J gene lost 3 bases, with 13 bases spanning the gap. The CDR3 region is CASSLHQGHTGELFF. DNA for the CDR3: TGTGCCAGCAGCCTACATCAGGGTCACACCGGGGAGCTGTTTTTT.

This clone was observed a single time. The gene calls are TRBV27 and TRBJ2-7; 7 nucleotides line up with TRBD1. This CDR3 comprises 16 residues. J was trimmed by 1 base and V by 2 bases; bases with no gene match: 8. Germline V gene data show CDR1 as MNHEY and CDR2 as SMNVEV (reference sequence). CDR3 residues: CASSLVSGGPSYEQYF. The CDR3 DNA reads as TGTGCCAGCAGTTTAGTTTCAGGGGGACCATCCTACGAGCAGTACTTC.

The count of this clone is one. V is TRBV14 and J is TRBJ2-5; D unclear. V dropped 8 bases and J dropped 9 bases, with 19 bases sitting between them. CDR3 size: 13 residues. The germline gives CDR1 SGHDN, CDR2 FVKESK. The CDR3 here is CASLWSGVQAQYF. The CDR3 DNA reads TGTGCCAGCCTCTGGTCTGGGGTTCAGGCCCAGTACTTC.

The gene calls are TRBV29-1 and TRBJ2-5, with D possibly TRBD1 on 5 matching bases. The CDR3 loop spans 15 amino acids. Trimming removed 3 bases at V and 1 base at J, with 15 bases between. CDR1 is SQVTM and CDR2 is ANQGSEA in the germline V gene. The CDR3 DNA is TGCAGCGTTGATCTTCCAGGCAGGGCCCAAGAGACCCAGTACTTC. Amino acid sequence: CSVDLPGRAQETQYF.

Turning to this clone: A junction boundary mismatches the germline segment, possibly from a read error. The CDR3 DNA is TGCGCCAGCAGCTTGGCCTCAGGGGGCTCCCACAATGAGCAGTTCTTC. It codes for CASSLASGGSHNEQFF. The chain employs TRBV5-1 and TRBJ2-1; 8 bases agree with TRBD1. This CDR3 has 16 amino acids. The V gene's germline CDR1 is SGHRS and CDR2 YFSETQ.

J is TRBJ1-2 and V is TRBV25-1, with D possibly TRBD1 on 6 matching bases. The V end lost 1 base, the J end lost 8 bases, and 11 bases lay between the germline ends. The CDR3 length is 13 residues. CDR1 and CDR2 from the germline V gene are MGHDK and SYGVNS. The CDR3: CASSEWPQGGYTF. Written as DNA, the CDR3 is TGTGCCAGCAGTGAATGGCCCCAGGGGGGCTACACCTTC.

As regards this clone: Other DNA sequences within the sample encode an identical CDR3. The V gene is TRBV2, the J gene TRBJ2-1, with 7 bases matching TRBD1. Germline loops: CDR1 SNHLY, CDR2 FYNNEI. This CDR3 region has 12 residues. J lost 4 bases, V lost 6 bases, and 0 bases had no gene match. The DNA for the CDR3 is TGTGCCAGCAGGGGACAGTACAATGAGCAGTTCTTC. Translated, it gives CASRGQYNEQFF.

The rearrangement joins TRBV11-2 to TRBJ2-1; 10 bases match TRBD2. Germline CDR1 SGHAT, CDR2 FQNNGV. The ends lost 3 bases at V and 3 bases at J; junction bases unmatched: 14. This CDR3 spans 19 amino acids. The CDR3 nucleotides read TGTGCCAGCAGCTTCCCCACCCCACAACTAGCGGGACACTACAATGAGCAGTTCTTC. This encodes CASSFPTPQLAGHYNEQFF.

The chain uses TRBV5-1 and TRBJ2-1; D ambiguous. Germline values: CDR1 SGHRS, CDR2 YFSETQ. Trimming shortened V by 4 bases and J by 4 bases, and 15 bases separated the two germline ends. This CDR3 comprises 15 residues. The CDR3 coding sequence is TGCGCCAGCAGCACCTACGAGAGCCCTTACAATGAGCAGTTCTTC. This encodes CASSTYESPYNEQFF. The complete variable domain, with remaining parts taken from reference TRBV5-1 and TRBJ2-1, reads KAGVTQTPRYLIKTRGQQVTLSCSPISGHRSVSWYQQTPGQGLQFLFEYFSETQRNKGNFPGRFSGRQFSNSRSEMNVSTLELGDSALYLCASSTYESPYNEQFFGPGTRLTVL.

The CDR3 region is CASSGKDRGEWNQPQHF. CDR3 DNA: TGTGCCAGCAGCGGGAAGGACAGAGGGGAGTGGAATCAGCCCCAGCATTTT. The rearrangement links TRBV21-1 to TRBJ1-5; TRBD1 reflects the table's D call only, with no check against the DNA. TRBV21-1 is recorded as a pseudogene. The CDR3 length is 17 residues.

This chain joins TRBV2 and TRBJ2-5, with no clear D. CDR1 is SNHLY and CDR2 is FYNNEI in the germline V gene. V was shortened by 7 bases and J by 5 bases, with 11 bases between the two germline ends. The CDR3 sequence is 12 residues long. CDR3 sequence (DNA): TGTGCCAGCATTGGTGGAGTGGAGACCCAGTACTTC. Translated, it gives CASIGGVETQYF. The variable domain in full, with the rest retrieved from reference TRBV2 and TRBJ2-5, is EPEVTQTPSHQVTQMGQEVILRCVPISNHLYFYWYRQILGQKVEFLVSFYNNEISEKSEIFDDQFSVERPDGSNFTLKIRSTKLEDSAMYFCASIGGVETQYFGPGTRLLVL.